These T cell receptor beta chains were read from a single sample in a study. TCRdb independently ran MiXCR on the RT-PCR reads; one entry per CDR3 protein. The sample has about 680,000 distinct CDR3 sequences, approximately 15% seen once; the top ten hold 3.6%. The sample comprised memory CD4+ T cells from blood. Receptors were obtained from a female donor in good health, serving as a healthy control. The CDR3 runs from the conserved cysteine through the conserved F or W. The D gene is left open where the match is weak. Clone size, where shown, is once, few, many, or a class for clones that have expanded.

>TRBV7-9|TRBD1|many|TRBJ2-7
TGTGCCAGCAGCGAGATGACAGGGGTAACCTACGAGCAGTACTTC
CASSEMTGVTYEQYF
>TRBV11-1|NA|few|TRBJ2-1
TGTGCCAGCAGCTTCCTGGGGGCGGGGCTCACCTACAATGAGCAGTTCTTC
CASSFLGAGLTYNEQFF
>TRBV28|TRBD2|few|TRBJ2-5
TGTGCCAGCAGTTTATTACCTAGCGGATCCCAAGAGACCCAGTACTTC
CASSLLPSGSQETQYF
>TRBV5-6|NA|NA|TRBJ2-1
TGTGCCAGCAGCTTGGTCAGGATGAGCAATGAGCAGTTCTTC
CASSLVRMSNEQFF
>TRBV5-1|TRBD1|NA|TRBJ1-1
TGCGCCAGCAGCCGGGACAGGGCTGAGGAAGCTTTCTTT
CASSRDRAEEAFF
>TRBV7-2|NA|few|TRBJ1-5
TGTGCCACCACCGAGGGGGTACGCAATCAGCCCCAGCATTTT
CATTEGVRNQPQHF
>TRBV3-1|NA|few|TRBJ1-1
TGTGCCAGCAGCCAATTCGGGGACACTGAAGCTTTCTTT
CASSQFGDTEAFF
>TRBV3-1|NA|once|TRBJ1-5
TGTGCCAGCAGCCAAGGGGCGAGGGGCCGGATTCTTTTT
CASSQGARGRILF
>TRBV20-1|NA|few|TRBJ1-5
TGCAGTGCCAAGGGAGACACCTATAGCAATCAGCCCCAGCATTTT
CSAKGDTYSNQPQHF
>TRBV7-3|NA|few|TRBJ1-1
TGTGCCAGCAGCTGGACGGGGGGGGAAGAAGCTTTCTTT
CASSWTGGEEAFF
>TRBV4-1|NA|many|TRBJ2-2
TGCGCCAGCAGCCAAGGGGAGAACGACGGGGAGCTGTTTTTT
CASSQGENDGELFF
>TRBV5-1|NA|many|TRBJ1-2
TGCGCCAGCAGCTTGGAGGCAATTAACTATGGCTACACCTTC
CASSLEAINYGYTF
>TRBV28|TRBD1|few|TRBJ2-5
TGTGCCAGCAGTTATCGGACAGGGATGCCCCAAGAGACCCAGTACTTC
CASSYRTGMPQETQYF
>TRBV7-4|NA|few|TRBJ2-1
TGTGCCAGCTCGCATCATGAAGGGCCCGGTAATACCTACAATGAGCAGTTCTTC
CASSHHEGPGNTYNEQFF
>TRBV18|NA|many|TRBJ2-7
TGTGCCAGCTCACCAGGGAACCCCGAGCAGTACTTC
CASSPGNPEQYF
>TRBV7-9|TRBD1|NA|TRBJ1-2
TGTGCCAGCAGACGGGGACAGTCGGCCTATGGCTACACCTTC
CASRRGQSAYGYTF
>TRBV5-1|NA|NA|TRBJ2-1
TGCGCCAGCAGCCTGACCGGGGCGAACAATGAGCAGTTCTTC
CASSLTGANNEQFF
>TRBV7-2|TRBD2|NA|TRBJ2-1
TGTGCCAGCAGCCTAACTAGCGGGAGGGCCTTGGGCCAGAATGAGCAGTTCTTC
CASSLTSGRALGQNEQFF
>TRBV27|NA|NA|TRBJ1-4
TGTGCCAGCCGGTTTTTCGCTAATGAAAAACTGTTTTTT
CASRFFANEKLFF
>TRBV20-1|TRBD2|many|TRBJ2-3
TGCAGTGCTAGGGTCCCACTAGCGGGAAGTGAGAATACGCAGTATTTT
CSARVPLAGSENTQYF
>TRBV5-1|NA|few|TRBJ2-1
TGCGCCAGCAGCTTGGAGGGGCGGACGGATTACAATGAGCAGTTCTTC
CASSLEGRTDYNEQFF
>TRBV12-3/TRBV12-4|NA|NA|TRBJ1-4
TGTGCCAGCGGCACTCAGGGCAGCTGGGAAAAACTGTTTTTT
CASGTQGSWEKLFF
>TRBV20-1|NA|NA|TRBJ2-7
TGCAGTGCCCGGTGGCTCAGCTCCTACGAGCAGTACTTC
CSARWLSSYEQYF
>TRBV29-1|TRBD2|many|TRBJ2-7
TGCAGCGTTGGGACTAGATACGAGCAGTACTTC
CSVGTRYEQYF
>TRBV6-2/TRBV6-3|NA|many|TRBJ2-1
TGTGCCAGCAGTTACTCCCGGGGCGAGCAGTTCTTC
CASSYSRGEQFF
>TRBV5-1|NA|NA|TRBJ2-3
TGCGCCAGCAGCTTGGGTCTAGATAGTAGCACAGATACGCAGTATTTT
CASSLGLDSSTDTQYF
>TRBV30|NA|NA|TRBJ1-5
TGTGCCTGGACTATGGGTAGCAATCAGCCCCAGCATTTT
CAWTMGSNQPQHF
>TRBV6-1|NA|few|TRBJ2-7
TGTGCCAGCACCGAAAGGGGGTTCTACGAGCAGTACTTC
CASTERGFYEQYF
>TRBV3-1|NA|NA|TRBJ2-3
TGTGCCAGCAGCCAAATGGCCCGAGTAGGGGGGCAGTATTTT
CASSQMARVGGQYF
>TRBV7-3|NA|NA|TRBJ2-1
TGTGCCAGCAGCCCCAGGGCCCTCTCCGATGAGCAGTTCTTC
CASSPRALSDEQFF
>TRBV4-2|NA|NA|TRBJ1-1
TGTGCCAGCAGCCAAGCCGGGAGAATCGAAGCTTTCTTT
CASSQAGRIEAFF
>TRBV25-1|TRBD1|few|TRBJ2-7
TGTGCCAGCCGACAGGGGGAGGGCGAGCAGTACTTC
CASRQGEGEQYF
>TRBV24-1|NA|NA|TRBJ2-1
TGTGCCACCAGTCGCGCGAGCTCCTACAATGAGCAGTTCTTC
CATSRASSYNEQFF
>TRBV7-9|NA|few|TRBJ1-5
TGTGCCAGCAGCTTAGGGGACGGGATAAGTCAGCCCCAGCATTTT
CASSLGDGISQPQHF
>TRBV6-5|NA|many|TRBJ2-7
TGTGCCAGCAGTTACTCATGGCAGGGGACCTACGAGCAGTACTTC
CASSYSWQGTYEQYF
>TRBV7-7|NA|few|TRBJ2-7
TGTGCTAGCAGCCCTCACATGAGGAGGGACGAGCAGTACTTC
CASSPHMRRDEQYF
>TRBV5-1|NA|many|TRBJ2-3
TGCGCCAGCAGCTTGGCCGGGAGTCCTAGCACAGATACGCAGTATTTT
CASSLAGSPSTDTQYF
>TRBV3-1|TRBD1|NA|TRBJ2-3
TGTGCCAGCAGCCAAGAATCAGGGGGCGCAAGGACGGACACAGATACGCAGTATTTT
CASSQESGGARTDTDTQYF
>TRBV7-2|TRBD1|many|TRBJ1-1
TGTGCCAGCAGCCGTCAGGGGGGCATTGAAGCTTTCTTT
CASSRQGGIEAFF
>TRBV28|TRBD1|few|TRBJ2-1
TGTGCCAGTAGGCACGGACAGGGGTACAATGAGCAGTTCTTC
CASRHGQGYNEQFF
>TRBV12-3/TRBV12-4|TRBD1|NA|TRBJ1-2
TGTGCCAGCAGTTTAGTTCAGGGGGCTACGTACTATGGCTACACCTTC
CASSLVQGATYYGYTF
>TRBV6-5|TRBD1|few|TRBJ1-2
TGTGCCAGCAGTTCGGGACAGTTCGGCTACACCTTC
CASSSGQFGYTF
>TRBV5-1|NA|NA|TRBJ1-2
TGCTCCAGCAGCTTGGATGTAACGGACTATGGCTACACCTTC
CSSSLDVTDYGYTF
>TRBV6-5|TRBD1|NA|TRBJ2-3
TGTGCCAGCAGAATACAGGGGGCCGCAGATACGCAGTATTTT
CASRIQGAADTQYF
>TRBV27|NA|NA|TRBJ2-1
TGTGCCAGCTGGATTAGGGGGGGTGAGCAGTTCTTC
CASWIRGGEQFF
>TRBV20-1|TRBD1|many|TRBJ1-2
TGCAGTGCTCGGACAGGGGGAGCAGGTGGCTACACCTTC
CSARTGGAGGYTF
>TRBV20-1|TRBD2|NA|TRBJ2-7
TGCAGTGCTAGGTGGGCCTTCGAACGAGCGGGAGGGTACGAGCAGTACTTC
CSARWAFERAGGYEQYF
>TRBV7-2|NA|few|TRBJ1-2
TGTGCCAGCAGCTTTATCCCGGGACAAATGAACCATGGCTACACCTTC
CASSFIPGQMNHGYTF
>TRBV10-2|TRBD2|few|TRBJ2-2
TGCGCCAGCCAGGTTAGGGCGGGGGGCACCTCGAACACCGGGGAGCTGTTTTTT
CASQVRAGGTSNTGELFF
>TRBV29-1|TRBD2|many|TRBJ2-3
TGCAGCGTCCCGAGAGCGGGGGGCACAGATACGCAGTATTTT
CSVPRAGGTDTQYF
>TRBV28|NA|few|TRBJ2-1
TGTGCCAGCACCATAGGTGGGTCCGTTTTGAATGAGCAGTTCTTC
CASTIGGSVLNEQFF
>TRBV6-6|TRBD2|many|TRBJ2-3
TGTGCCAGCAGGTCTAGCGGGGAGTATTGGGCAGATACGCAGTATTTT
CASRSSGEYWADTQYF